Presented here are 16 T cell receptor beta chains from one specimen sequenced in a study of cytomegalovirus exposure and HLA in healthy donors. PCR used 60 Vbeta primers and 13 Jbeta primers. The repertoire was sequenced with immunoSEQ multiplex PCR; TCRdb's copy has only in-frame clones and lacks some. This sample has about 120,000 clones, with about 80% found just once. The sample consisted of PBMCs. These receptors came from a woman aged 40 to 49 in good health and CMV-seropositive.

The rearrangement links TRBV5-1 to TRBJ2-1, with D maybe TRBD1 (6 bases). This CDR3 has 15 residues. The germline V gene has CDR1 SGHRS and CDR2 YFSETQ. Between the trimmed V and J ends, which lost 9 bases and 0 bases, there was a span of 16 bases. CDR3 nucleotide sequence: TGCGCCACCAAACAGGGTGGCGGCTCCTACAATGAGCAGTTCTTC. Its translation is CATKQGGGSYNEQFF.

The gene calls are TRBV30 and TRBJ2-5; tentative D call: TRBD1 (5 bases). V lost 7 bases and J lost 5, with 20 bases in between. The CDR3 spans 14 residues. Germline CDR1 reads GTSNPN; CDR2 reads SVGIG (reference sequence). The CDR3 DNA follows: TGTGCCTCCCCCTTACCAGGGATGCAGGAGACCCAGTACTTC. Residues: CASPLPGMQETQYF.

The chain carries TRBV6-5 and TRBJ2-5, with a possible D match to TRBD2 (5 bases). The V end was cut by 5 bases, the J end by 5 bases, with 18 bases between. CDR3 length equals 15 residues. Germline V gene sequence: CDR1 MNHEY, CDR2 SVGAGI. The CDR3, as DNA: TGTGCCAGCAGTCCCCAAACGGGATTAAAGGAGACCCAGTACTTC. This translates into CASSPQTGLKETQYF.

The chain couples TRBV10-2 to TRBJ2-3; the D gene is possibly TRBD2 (6 bases). CDR1 WSHSY and CDR2 SAAADI come from the germline V gene. The V gene lost 6 bases and the J gene lost 5 bases, with 9 bases spanning the gap. The CDR3 length is 12 residues. The CDR3 bases are TGCGCCAGCAGCATAGCGGAAGATACGCAGTATTTT. Protein sequence: CASSIAEDTQYF.

This rearrangement joins TRBV27 to TRBJ2-3; 9 nucleotides align to TRBD2. V was pared by 2 bases and J by 4 bases, with 4 bases of the junction left unmatched. Germline CDR1 reads MNHEY; CDR2 reads SMNVEV (reference sequence). The CDR3 runs 15 residues. The CDR3: CASSLGTSSPDTQYF. In DNA form, the CDR3 reads TGTGCCAGCAGTTTAGGGACTAGCTCTCCAGATACGCAGTATTTT.

The CDR3 sequence: CASSPSGTPLETQYF. The CDR3 DNA reads TGTGCCAGCAGCCCGTCCGGGACTCCGTTAGAGACCCAGTACTTC. V usage is TRBV5-8 and J usage is TRBJ2-5; weak D call: TRBD2 (6 bases). CDR1 is SGHTS, CDR2 YDEGEE, per germline. CDR3 length: 15 residues. Trimming pared 4 bases from V and 4 bases from J, leaving 17 bases between.

The chain carries TRBV11-2 and TRBJ2-5; the match to TRBD1 covers 10 bases. The DNA end lines up better with TRBJ2-7; the J call may be wrong. Germline V gives CDR1 SGHAT, CDR2 FQNNGV. This CDR3 has 17 residues. CDR3 amino acids: CASSPKIRDRGLYEQYF. CDR3 coding DNA: TGTGCCAGCAGCCCTAAGATCCGGGACAGGGGATTATACGAGCAGTACTTC.

This chain links TRBV5-1 with TRBJ1-6; a possible D gene is TRBD1 (6 bases). CDR1 and CDR2 (germline): SGHRS, YFSETQ. Trimming shortened V by 3 bases and J by 7 bases, and 11 bases separated the two germline ends. The CDR3 is made up of 14 amino acids. CDR3 region: CASSSGGGNSPLHF. The CDR3 DNA follows: TGCGCCAGCAGCTCGGGGGGCGGGAATTCACCCCTCCACTTT.

Comment on this clone: At one boundary the junction diverges from the germline segment, which might be a read error. This chain joins TRBV7-7 and TRBJ2-3, with 8 nucleotides matching TRBD2. The germline gives CDR1 SSHAT, CDR2 FNYEAQ (reference sequence). The length of the CDR3 is 15 residues. The CDR3 DNA reads TGTGCTAGCAGCGCCACTAGCGGAGGGGTAGATACGCAGTATTTT. The encoded protein is CASSATSGGVDTQYF.

This rearrangement joins TRBV10-2 to TRBJ2-2; 8 bases align to TRBD1. Germline V CDR1 and CDR2: WSHSY, SAAADI. V was pared by 6 bases and J by 6 bases, with 6 bases of the junction left unmatched. This CDR3 spans 14 amino acids. In DNA, the CDR3 is TGCGCCAGCAGATTCCCAGGGGGCCCCGGGGAGCTGTTTTTT. It specifies CASRFPGGPGELFF.

This sequence joins TRBV4-3 and TRBJ1-6, with D maybe TRBD1 (5 bases). Germline V gene sequence: CDR1 LGHNA, CDR2 YSLEER. V was cut by 0 bases and J by 0 bases, with 15 bases left in between. This CDR3 is 19 amino acids long. This CDR3 is CASSQDLGEGFSYNSPLHF. The CDR3, as DNA: TGCGCCAGCAGCCAAGATCTGGGGGAGGGGTTCTCCTATAATTCACCCCTCCACTTT.

The J gene is TRBJ1-1, the V gene TRBV19, with D perhaps TRBD1 (5 bases). The V end was cut by 7 bases, the J end by 2 bases, with 17 bases between. There are 15 residues in the CDR3. Looked up from germline, CDR1 is LNHDA and CDR2 is SQIVND (reference sequence). The CDR3 DNA is TGTGCCAGTATCCGGGGAGGGGCGATAAACACTGAAGCTTTCTTT. It yields the protein CASIRGGAINTEAFF. The variable domain in full, with the rest retrieved from reference TRBV19 and TRBJ1-1, is DGGITQSPKYLFRKEGQNVTLSCEQNLNHDAMYWYRQDPGQGLRLIYYSQIVNDFQKGDIAEGYSVSREKKESFPLTVTSAQKNPTAFYLCASIRGGAINTEAFFGQGTRLTVV.

V is TRBV5-4 and J is TRBJ2-5, with 9 positions matching TRBD1. Germline trimming cut 3 bases from V and 7 bases from J; bases unmatched to any gene: 13. The germline CDR1 and CDR2 sequences are SGHNT and YYREEE (reference sequence). The CDR3 extends over 16 amino acids. The CDR3 DNA follows: TGTGCCAGCAGCTCGGACATGACGACAGGGGGGGGGACCCAGTACTTC. Translation: CASSSDMTTGGGTQYF. Drawing the rest from reference TRBV5-4 and TRBJ2-5, the complete variable domain is ETGVTQSPTHLIKTRGQQVTLRCSSQSGHNTVSWYQQALGQGPQFIFQYYREEENGRGNFPPRFSGLQFPNYSSELNVNALELDDSALYLCASSSDMTTGGGTQYFGPGTRLLVL.

The chain recombines TRBV6-1 with TRBJ2-3; 9 bases match TRBD1. Per germline, CDR1 MNHNS and CDR2 SASEGT. The CDR3 has 17 residues. Losses at the gene ends were 4 bases for V and 4 bases for J; bases not matched to a gene: 12. The CDR3 loop is CASSARPGTGLPDTQYF. CDR3 in DNA: TGTGCCAGCAGTGCCCGGCCCGGGACAGGGCTCCCAGATACGCAGTATTTT.

This clone has more than one count but fewer than ten. The gene calls are TRBV7-9 and TRBJ1-2, with 9 bases identical to TRBD1. From germline, CDR1 is SEHNR and CDR2 FQNEAQ (reference sequence). Trimming removed 5 bases from V and 6 bases from J; junction bases left unmatched: 10. This CDR3 has 15 amino acids. The DNA of the CDR3 is TGTGCCAGCAGCCCCGGGGACAGGGAGCGACATGGCTACACCTTC. This codes for CASSPGDRERHGYTF.

The rearrangement uses TRBV19 and TRBJ1-1; 8 bases align to TRBD1. V shed 6 bases, J shed 5 bases, and the junction held 8 bases outside the gene matches. This CDR3 has 14 residues. Per the germline V gene, CDR1 is LNHDA and CDR2 is SQIVND (reference sequence). The CDR3 bases are TGTGCCAGTAGCCCAGATGACAGGGGAACTGAAGCTTTCTTT. It codes for CASSPDDRGTEAFF. The full variable domain, its missing parts supplied by reference TRBV19 and TRBJ1-1, is DGGITQSPKYLFRKEGQNVTLSCEQNLNHDAMYWYRQDPGQGLRLIYYSQIVNDFQKGDIAEGYSVSREKKESFPLTVTSAQKNPTAFYLCASSPDDRGTEAFFGQGTRLTVV.